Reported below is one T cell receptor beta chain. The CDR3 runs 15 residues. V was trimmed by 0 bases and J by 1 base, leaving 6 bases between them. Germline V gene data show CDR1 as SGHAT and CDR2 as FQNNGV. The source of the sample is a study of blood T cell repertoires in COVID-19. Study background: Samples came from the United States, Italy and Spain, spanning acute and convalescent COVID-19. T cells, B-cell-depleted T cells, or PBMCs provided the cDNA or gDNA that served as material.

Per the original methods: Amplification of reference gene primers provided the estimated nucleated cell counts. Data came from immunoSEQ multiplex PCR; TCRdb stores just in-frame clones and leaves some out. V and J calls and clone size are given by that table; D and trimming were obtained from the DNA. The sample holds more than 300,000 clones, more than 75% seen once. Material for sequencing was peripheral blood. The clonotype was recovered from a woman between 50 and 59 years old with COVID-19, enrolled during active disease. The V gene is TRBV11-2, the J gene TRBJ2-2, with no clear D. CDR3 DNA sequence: TGTGCCAGCAGCTTAGACAGGCGGAACACCGGGGAGCTGTTTTTT. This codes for CASSLDRRNTGELFF.